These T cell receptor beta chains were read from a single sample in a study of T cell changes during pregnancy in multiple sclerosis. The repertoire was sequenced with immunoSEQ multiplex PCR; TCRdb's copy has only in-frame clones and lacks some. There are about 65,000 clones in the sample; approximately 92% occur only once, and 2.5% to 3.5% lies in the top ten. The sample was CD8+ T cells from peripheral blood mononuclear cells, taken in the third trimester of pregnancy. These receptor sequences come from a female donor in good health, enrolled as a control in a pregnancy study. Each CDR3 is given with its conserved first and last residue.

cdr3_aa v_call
CASGEGPFGYTF TRBV9
CASSPQGSVTEAFF TRBV18
CASSVGQDTTKNIQYF TRBV2
CASSLLGLPKAGTQYF TRBV5-6
CASSQEEALGTEAFF TRBV4-2
CASSGDRVGELPYYGYTF TRBV9
CAISDSNYEQYF TRBV10-3
CASSITTGTGETEAFF TRBV5-1
CASSSGQETYNEQFF TRBV13
CASSLTGGLEAFF TRBV5-1
CASSLQRSRGADGYTF TRBV7-9
CSAGGTGPGAYEQYF TRBV29-1
CASSLVGVAFF TRBV5-5
CASSPSTELWTYGYTF TRBV19
CASSVVGTGVGYTF TRBV9
CASSQDGRPSYNEQFF TRBV25-1
CSVDRGGDSGVTGELFF TRBV29-1
CAWSVRGNQPQHF TRBV30
CASSSGTGEHEAFF TRBV7-9
CASSPSWGSTGELFF TRBV5-4
CASSLGPQGDSYEQYF TRBV5-1
CASSPYREEHEKLFF TRBV5-4
CASGQGRKYF TRBV25-1
CASSSGGLDEQYF TRBV6-5
CASRQIGGPYEQYF TRBV5-4